This TCR beta chain was recovered during a study of identifying expanded T cells in peripheral blood. Profiling relied on immunoSEQ multiplex PCR, and the TCRdb table lists in-frame clones only, not all of them. Among about 110,000 clones listed, roughly 91% were seen once. On this clone itself: Its antigen is as yet unknown.

With 4 bases clipped from V and 3 bases from J, the junction kept 4 bases outside the gene matches. CDR1 and CDR2 from the germline V gene are SGHNT and YYREEE (reference sequence). The CDR3 totals 14 residues. Findings and limits, study-wide: Roughly two-week clone count variance significantly increased as total template count grew.

This receptor was obtained from a person aged 18 to 75 in good health. The chain combines TRBV5-4 with TRBJ2-7; 10 nucleotides line up with TRBD2. The sequencing sample was made of blood. The CDR3, as DNA: TGTGCCAGCAGCCTAGCGGGGGACCTCTACGAGCAGTACTTC. It yields the protein CASSLAGDLYEQYF.